The 12 T cell receptor beta chains presented below share a single source sample, sequenced in a study of blood T cell repertoires in COVID-19. Only in-frame clones appear in the TCRdb table, and some are missing; sequencing was by immunoSEQ multiplex PCR. The sample yields about 130,000 clones, roughly 80% seen once. Source material: peripheral blood. The source of these receptors is a woman of 80 years or more with acute or convalescent COVID-19.

This clone was observed a single time. This chain links TRBV6-5 with TRBJ1-4; possible D gene TRBD1, 6 bases. V lost 8 bases and J 4 bases, leaving 14 bases between the germline ends. This CDR3 has 14 residues. CDR1 is MNHEY, CDR2 SVGAGI, per germline. As DNA, the CDR3 is TGTGCCAGCGGGACACAGCGCTTTAATGAAAAACTGTTTTTT. Translated: CASGTQRFNEKLFF.

The gene calls are TRBV18 and TRBJ1-2, with TRBD1 as a possible D gene (6 bases). This CDR3 has 15 amino acids. Trimming removed 0 bases from V and 8 bases from J, with 16 bases in between. The germline gives CDR1 KGHSH, CDR2 LQKENI. The CDR3 sequence is CASSPPDSARRGYTF. Written as DNA, the CDR3 is TGTGCCAGCTCACCACCGGACAGCGCCCGCCGAGGCTACACCTTC.

The chain combines TRBV9 with TRBJ1-1; D gene uncertain. The length of the CDR3 is 14 residues. V dropped 7 bases and J dropped 2 bases, with 15 bases sitting between them. Germline V gene lookup returns CDR1 SGDLS and CDR2 YYNGEE. CDR3 in amino acids: CASAPYSVNTEAFF. CDR3 nucleotides: TGTGCCAGCGCCCCGTACAGTGTTAACACTGAAGCTTTCTTT.

The genes are TRBV12-5 and TRBJ2-1; 12 bases align to TRBD2. CDR1 and CDR2 from the germline V gene are LGHNT and FRNRAP. V trimming: 6 bases; J trimming: 8 bases; junction bases outside the gene matches: 11. The CDR3 length is 16 residues. The CDR3 bases are TGTGCTAGTGGCCTGGCGAGGACTAGCGGGGTCCATGAGCAGTTCTTC. Translating it yields CASGLARTSGVHEQFF.

The chain carries TRBV7-9 and TRBJ1-2; the D gene is possibly TRBD1 (6 bases). CDR3 length: 13 amino acids. V lost 5 bases and J 9 bases, leaving 16 bases between the germline ends. Germline CDR1 is SEHNR and CDR2 is FQNEAQ (reference sequence). The DNA of the CDR3 is TGTGCCAGCAGCGAAACAGGGTCTATCAGCTACACCTTC. Its translation is CASSETGSISYTF.

The chain employs TRBV24-1 and TRBJ2-3; 7 bases align to TRBD2. The CDR3 length is 14 residues. V shed 2 bases, J shed 6 bases, and the junction held 4 bases outside the gene matches. Germline V gives CDR1 KGHDR, CDR2 SFDVKD. The DNA for the CDR3 is TGTGCCACCAGTGATTCCGCCGGGGGGGATACGCAGTATTTT. Protein: CATSDSAGGDTQYF.

This chain links TRBV7-3 with TRBJ1-1, with D possibly matching TRBD1 (5 bases). Trimming removed 2 bases at V and 4 bases at J, with 11 bases between. CDR3 length: 14 amino acids. CDR1 and CDR2 from the germline V gene are SGHTA and FQGTGA. DNA of the CDR3: TGTGCCAGCAGCTTAGCTGGGGGGGGCACTGAAGCTTTCTTT. Translated: CASSLAGGGTEAFF.

The count of this clone is one. This rearrangement joins TRBV7-3 to TRBJ1-2; 10 bases fit TRBD1. The ends lost 3 bases at V and 4 bases at J; junction bases unmatched: 5. The CDR3 is made up of 15 amino acids. In germline, CDR1 is SGHTA, CDR2 FQGTGA. This CDR3 is CASSFSGQGSYGYTF. As DNA, the CDR3 is TGTGCCAGCAGCTTCTCGGGACAGGGGAGCTATGGCTACACCTTC.

The rearrangement links TRBV18 to TRBJ2-1; weak D call: TRBD1 (6 bases). The germline V gene encodes CDR1 KGHSH and CDR2 LQKENI. V lost 0 bases, J lost 3 bases, and 12 bases lay in between. This CDR3 spans 16 amino acids. The CDR3 nucleotides are TGTGCCAGCTCACCACCGGACAGACCTATCTACAATGAGCAGTTCTTC. Its translation: CASSPPDRPIYNEQFF.

The CDR3 reads CASRSPGTGSTDTQYF. As DNA, the CDR3 is TGCGCCAGCAGGAGCCCCGGGACAGGGAGCACAGATACGCAGTATTTT. The chain is built from TRBV5-1 and TRBJ2-3; 9 positions match TRBD1. J was trimmed by 0 bases and V by 5 bases; bases with no gene match: 7. Germline V lookup: CDR1 SGHRS, CDR2 YFSETQ. The CDR3 contains 16 residues. The whole variable domain, filled in from reference TRBV5-1 and TRBJ2-3, reads KAGVTQTPRYLIKTRGQQVTLSCSPISGHRSVSWYQQTPGQGLQFLFEYFSETQRNKGNFPGRFSGRQFSNSRSEMNVSTLELGDSALYLCASRSPGTGSTDTQYFGPGTRLTVL.

This sequence joins TRBV4-1 and TRBJ2-3; D gene ambiguous. The CDR3 loop spans 16 amino acids. Trimming took 0 bases from V and 0 from J, leaving 10 bases between them. Germline CDR1 MGHRA, CDR2 YSYEKL. The DNA for the CDR3 is TGCGCCAGCAGCCAAGAGTCGGTGTCAAGCACAGATACGCAGTATTTT. Amino acids: CASSQESVSSTDTQYF.

This rearrangement joins TRBV5-1 to TRBJ2-3; possible D gene TRBD2, 6 bases. Trimming shortened V by 6 bases and J by 2 bases, and 13 bases separated the two germline ends. CDR1 and CDR2 (germline): SGHRS, YFSETQ. The CDR3 runs to 14 residues. CDR3 amino acids: CASTEAGPTDTQYF. CDR3 DNA sequence: TGCGCCAGCACTGAGGCGGGACCCACAGATACGCAGTATTTT.